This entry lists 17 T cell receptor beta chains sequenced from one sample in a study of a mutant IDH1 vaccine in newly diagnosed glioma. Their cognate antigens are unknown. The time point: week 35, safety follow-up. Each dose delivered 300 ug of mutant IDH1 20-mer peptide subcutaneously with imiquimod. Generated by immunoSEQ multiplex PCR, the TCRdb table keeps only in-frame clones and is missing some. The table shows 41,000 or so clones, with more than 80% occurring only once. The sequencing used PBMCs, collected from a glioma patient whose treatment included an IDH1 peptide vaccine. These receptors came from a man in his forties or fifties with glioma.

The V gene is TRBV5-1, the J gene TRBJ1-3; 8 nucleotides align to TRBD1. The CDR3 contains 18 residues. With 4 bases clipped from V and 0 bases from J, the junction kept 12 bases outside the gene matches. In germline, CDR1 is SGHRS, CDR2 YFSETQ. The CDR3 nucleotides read TGCGCCAGCAGCCAGAGGGGTAGACAGGGGCGCTCTGGAAACACCATATATTTT. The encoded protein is CASSQRGRQGRSGNTIYF.

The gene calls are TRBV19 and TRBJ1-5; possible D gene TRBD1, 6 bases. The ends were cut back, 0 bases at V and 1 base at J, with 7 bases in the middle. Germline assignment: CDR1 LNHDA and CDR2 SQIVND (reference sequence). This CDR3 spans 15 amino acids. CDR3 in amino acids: CASSIERGSNQPQHF. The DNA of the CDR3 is TGTGCCAGTAGTATAGAGAGGGGGAGCAATCAGCCCCAGCATTTT.

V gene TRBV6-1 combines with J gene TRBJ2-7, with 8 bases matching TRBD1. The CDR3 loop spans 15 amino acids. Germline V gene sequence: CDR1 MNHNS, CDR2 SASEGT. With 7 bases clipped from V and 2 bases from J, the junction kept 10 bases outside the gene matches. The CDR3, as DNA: TGTGCCAGCAACGAGAAGTGGACAGGGCCCTACGAGCAGTACTTC. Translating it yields CASNEKWTGPYEQYF.

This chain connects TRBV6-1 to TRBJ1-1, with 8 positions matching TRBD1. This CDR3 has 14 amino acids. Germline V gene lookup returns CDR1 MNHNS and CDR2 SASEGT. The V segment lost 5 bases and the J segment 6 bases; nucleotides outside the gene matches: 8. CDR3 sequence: CASSLQGEGAEAFF. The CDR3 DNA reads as TGTGCCAGCAGTTTACAGGGGGAGGGGGCTGAAGCTTTCTTT.

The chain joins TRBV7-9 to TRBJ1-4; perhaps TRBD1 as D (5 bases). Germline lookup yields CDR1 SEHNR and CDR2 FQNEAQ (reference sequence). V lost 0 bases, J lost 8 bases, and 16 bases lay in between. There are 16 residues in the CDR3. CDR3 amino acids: CASSLAGGVWQEKLFF. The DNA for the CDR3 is TGTGCCAGCAGCTTAGCCGGGGGGGTATGGCAAGAAAAACTGTTTTTT.

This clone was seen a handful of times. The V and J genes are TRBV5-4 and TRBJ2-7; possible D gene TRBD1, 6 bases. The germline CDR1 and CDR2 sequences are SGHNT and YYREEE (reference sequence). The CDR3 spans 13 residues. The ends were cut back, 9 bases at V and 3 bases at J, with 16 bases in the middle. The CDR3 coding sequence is TGTGCCACCGGAGGACAGCCAAACTACGAGCAGTACTTC. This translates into CATGGQPNYEQYF. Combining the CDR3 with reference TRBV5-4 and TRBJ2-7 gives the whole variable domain ETGVTQSPTHLIKTRGQQVTLRCSSQSGHNTVSWYQQALGQGPQFIFQYYREEENGRGNFPPRFSGLQFPNYSSELNVNALELDDSALYLCATGGQPNYEQYFGPGTRLTVT.

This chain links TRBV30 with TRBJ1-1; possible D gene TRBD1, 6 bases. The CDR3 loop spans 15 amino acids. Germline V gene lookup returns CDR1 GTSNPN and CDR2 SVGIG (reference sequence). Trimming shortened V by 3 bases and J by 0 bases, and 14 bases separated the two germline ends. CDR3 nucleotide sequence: TGTGCCTGGAGGAGGGGGGTTTCCATGAACACTGAAGCTTTCTTT. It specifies CAWRRGVSMNTEAFF.

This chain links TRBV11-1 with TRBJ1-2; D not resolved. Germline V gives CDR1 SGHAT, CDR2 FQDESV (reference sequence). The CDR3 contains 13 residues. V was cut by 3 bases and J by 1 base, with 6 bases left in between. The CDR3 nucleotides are TGTGCCAGCAGCTTCACGGATAACTATGGCTACACCTTC. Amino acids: CASSFTDNYGYTF.

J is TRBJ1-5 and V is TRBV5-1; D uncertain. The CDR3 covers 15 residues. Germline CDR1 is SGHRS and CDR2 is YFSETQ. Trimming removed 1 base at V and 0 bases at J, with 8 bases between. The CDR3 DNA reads TGCGCCAGCAGCTTGCAAGGGTATAGCAATCAGCCCCAGCATTTT. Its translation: CASSLQGYSNQPQHF.

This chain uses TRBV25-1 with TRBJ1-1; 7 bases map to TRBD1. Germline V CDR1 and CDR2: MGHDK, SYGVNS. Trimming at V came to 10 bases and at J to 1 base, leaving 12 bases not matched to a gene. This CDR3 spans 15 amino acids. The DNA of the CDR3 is TGTGCCACTCAGGGGGGAACAAGGTGGAACACTGAAGCTTTCTTT. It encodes CATQGGTRWNTEAFF.

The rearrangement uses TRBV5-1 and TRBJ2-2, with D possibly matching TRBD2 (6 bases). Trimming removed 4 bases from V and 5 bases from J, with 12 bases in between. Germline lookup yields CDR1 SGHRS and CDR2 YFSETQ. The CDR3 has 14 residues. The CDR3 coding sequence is TGCGCCAGCAGCCTACTAGCAGAAACCGGGGAGCTGTTTTTT. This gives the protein CASSLLAETGELFF.

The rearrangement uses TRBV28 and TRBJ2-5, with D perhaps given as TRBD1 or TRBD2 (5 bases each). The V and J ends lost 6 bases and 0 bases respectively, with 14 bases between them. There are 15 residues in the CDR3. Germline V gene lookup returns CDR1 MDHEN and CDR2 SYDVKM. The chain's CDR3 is CASSTIGANQETQYF. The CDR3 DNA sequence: TGTGCCAGCAGCACTATCGGGGCCAACCAAGAGACCCAGTACTTC.

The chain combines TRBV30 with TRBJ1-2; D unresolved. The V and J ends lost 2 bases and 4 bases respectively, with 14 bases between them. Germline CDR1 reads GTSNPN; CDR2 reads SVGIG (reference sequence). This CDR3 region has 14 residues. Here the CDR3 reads CAWSPPGRFYGYTF. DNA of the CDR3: TGTGCCTGGAGTCCTCCTGGGCGGTTCTATGGCTACACCTTC.

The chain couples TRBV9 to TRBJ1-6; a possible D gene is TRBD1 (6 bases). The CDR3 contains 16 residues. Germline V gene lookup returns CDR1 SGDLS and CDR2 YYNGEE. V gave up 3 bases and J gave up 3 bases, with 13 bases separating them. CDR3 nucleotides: TGTGCCAGCAGCGCTCAACAGGGTCTCTATAATTCACCCCTCCACTTT. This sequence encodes CASSAQQGLYNSPLHF.

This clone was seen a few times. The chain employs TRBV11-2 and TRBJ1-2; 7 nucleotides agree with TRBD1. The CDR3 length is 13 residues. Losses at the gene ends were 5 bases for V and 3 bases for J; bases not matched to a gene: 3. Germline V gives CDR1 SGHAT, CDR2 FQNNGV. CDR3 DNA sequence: TGTGCCAGCAGCCCGGACAGGCACTATGGCTACACCTTC. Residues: CASSPDRHYGYTF.

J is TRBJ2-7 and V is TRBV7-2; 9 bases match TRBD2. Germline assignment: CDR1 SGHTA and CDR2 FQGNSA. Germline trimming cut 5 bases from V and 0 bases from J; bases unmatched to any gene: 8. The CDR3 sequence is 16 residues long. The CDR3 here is CASSPPASGTSYEQYF. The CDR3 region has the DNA TGTGCCAGCAGCCCGCCCGCTAGCGGGACCTCCTACGAGCAGTACTTC.

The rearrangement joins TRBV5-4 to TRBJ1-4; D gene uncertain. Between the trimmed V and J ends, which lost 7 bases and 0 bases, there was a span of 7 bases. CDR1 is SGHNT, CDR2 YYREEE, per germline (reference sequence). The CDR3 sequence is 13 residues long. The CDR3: CASGTATNEKLFF. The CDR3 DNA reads TGTGCCAGCGGAACCGCAACTAATGAAAAACTGTTTTTT.